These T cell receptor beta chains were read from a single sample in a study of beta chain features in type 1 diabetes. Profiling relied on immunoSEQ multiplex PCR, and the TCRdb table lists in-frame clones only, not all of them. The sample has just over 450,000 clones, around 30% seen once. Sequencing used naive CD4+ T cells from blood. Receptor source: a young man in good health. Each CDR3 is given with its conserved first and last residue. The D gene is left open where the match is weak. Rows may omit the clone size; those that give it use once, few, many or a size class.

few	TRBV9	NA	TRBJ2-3	CASSVATVATDTQYF	TGTGCCAGCAGCGTAGCTACAGTAGCAACGGATACGCAGTATTTT
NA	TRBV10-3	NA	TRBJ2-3	CAISERADTQYF	TGTGCCATCAGTGAAAGGGCAGATACGCAGTATTTT
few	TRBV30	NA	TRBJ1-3	CAWSPGDWSGNTIYF	TGTGCCTGGTCGCCCGGTGACTGGTCTGGAAACACCATATATTTT
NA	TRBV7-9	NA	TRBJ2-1	CASSIMDEQFF	TGTGCCAGCAGCATCATGGATGAGCAGTTCTTC
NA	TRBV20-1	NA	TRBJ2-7	CSARADGEQYF	TGCAGTGCTAGAGCCGACGGCGAGCAGTACTTC
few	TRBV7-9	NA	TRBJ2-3	CASSLMRALSTDTQYF	TGTGCCAGCAGCTTAATGCGGGCTCTAAGCACAGATACGCAGTATTTT
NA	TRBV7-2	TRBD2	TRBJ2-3	CASSLYQRDYTQYF	TGTGCCAGCAGCTTATATCAGCGGGACTACACGCAGTATTTT
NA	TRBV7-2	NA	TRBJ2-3	CASITRAGTRSTDTQYF	TGTGCCAGCATCACCCGGGCGGGGACCCGGAGCACAGATACGCAGTATTTT
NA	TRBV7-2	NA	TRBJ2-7	CASSLRGSQYF	TGTGCCAGCAGCTTAAGGGGGTCTCAGTACTTC
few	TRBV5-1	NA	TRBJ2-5	CASSVWSQETQYF	TGCGCCAGCAGTGTTTGGTCCCAAGAGACCCAGTACTTC
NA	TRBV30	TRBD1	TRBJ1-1	CAWRHAGGRAEAFF	TGTGCCTGGAGACACGCAGGGGGCCGAGCTGAAGCTTTCTTT
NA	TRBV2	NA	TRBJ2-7	CASSEAGTTTYYEQYF	TGTGCCAGCAGTGAAGCGGGGACAACGACGTACTACGAGCAGTACTTC
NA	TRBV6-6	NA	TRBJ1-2	CASSNIQAFGYTF	TGTGCCAGCAGTAATATTCAGGCCTTTGGCTACACCTTC
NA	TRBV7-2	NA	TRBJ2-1	CASSALQLTAEQFF	TGTGCCAGCAGCGCCCTACAGTTGACAGCTGAGCAGTTCTTC
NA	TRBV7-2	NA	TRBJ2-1	CASSQRGDEQFF	TGTGCCAGCAGCCAACGCGGGGATGAGCAGTTCTTC
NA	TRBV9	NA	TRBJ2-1	CASSVAPPGSSYNEQFF	TGTGCCAGCAGCGTAGCCCCCCCCGGGAGCTCCTACAATGAGCAGTTCTTC
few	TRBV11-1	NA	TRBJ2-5	CASSFTGAETQYF	TGTGCCAGCAGCTTTACTGGGGCAGAGACCCAGTACTTC
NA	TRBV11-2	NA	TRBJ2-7	CASSFGLLSYEQYF	TGTGCCAGCAGCTTCGGTCTCCTCTCCTACGAGCAGTACTTC
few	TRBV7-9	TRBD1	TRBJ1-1	CASSRGQGNTEAFF	TGTGCCAGCAGCCGGGGACAGGGTAACACTGAAGCTTTCTTT
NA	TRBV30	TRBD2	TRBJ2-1	CAWSPLAGAGNEQFF	TGTGCCTGGAGTCCCCTGGCGGGAGCAGGGAATGAGCAGTTCTTC